This T cell receptor (beta chain) came from a study of molecular identifiers for immune sequencing clone quantification. Whole-study context: With replicates, the RNA of roughly 20,000 or 100,000 naive CD8 cells was split five ways and four were sequenced. Broader study findings: The sizes of highly expanded clones could be underestimated when identical TCR molecules share a barcode.

TCRdb re-called the PCR reads with MiXCR, one entry per CDR3 protein. Here the sample spans just under 650,000 distinct CDR3 sequences, 15% to 20% being singletons. This clonotype was picked up a small number of times. Its cognate antigen is unknown. This sequence originates from a human donor in good health. Some libraries in this study had Jurkat cell RNA spiked in. Material for sequencing was naive CD8+ T cells from blood, with Jurkat cell RNA spiked in. Noted subset: FACS-sorted CD8+CD4-CCR7+CD45RA+ naive T cells.

CDR3 amino acids: CASSIRDSSTDTQYF. The CDR3, as DNA: TGTGCCAGCAGCATCCGGGACAGTAGCACAGATACGCAGTATTTT. The chain combines TRBV13 with TRBJ2-3; TRBD1 aligns across 7 bases. The CDR3 spans 15 residues. Germline lookup yields CDR1 PRHDT and CDR2 FYEKMQ (reference sequence). With V trimmed by 5 bases and J by 0 bases, 5 bases remained unmatched. The entire variable domain, with the rest obtained from reference TRBV13 and TRBJ2-3, is as follows: AAGVIQSPRHLIKEKRETATLKCYPIPRHDTVYWYQQGPGQDPQFLISFYEKMQSDKGSIPDRFSAQQFSDYHSELNMSSLELGDSALYFCASSIRDSSTDTQYFGPGTRLTVL.